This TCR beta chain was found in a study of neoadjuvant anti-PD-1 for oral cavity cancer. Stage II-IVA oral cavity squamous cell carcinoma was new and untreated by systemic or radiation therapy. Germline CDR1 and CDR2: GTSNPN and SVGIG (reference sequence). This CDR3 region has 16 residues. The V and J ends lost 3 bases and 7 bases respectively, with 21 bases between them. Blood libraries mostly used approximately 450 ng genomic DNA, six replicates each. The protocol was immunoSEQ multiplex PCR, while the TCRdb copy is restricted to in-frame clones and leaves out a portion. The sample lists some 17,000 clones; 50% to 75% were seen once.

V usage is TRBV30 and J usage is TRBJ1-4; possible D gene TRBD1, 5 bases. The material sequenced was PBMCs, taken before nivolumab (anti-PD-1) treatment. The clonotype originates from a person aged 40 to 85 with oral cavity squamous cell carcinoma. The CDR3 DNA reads TGTGCCTGGAGCCCGTGGGGAGGGGCTGGTGGTGAAAAACTGTTTTTT. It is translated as CAWSPWGGAGGEKLFF. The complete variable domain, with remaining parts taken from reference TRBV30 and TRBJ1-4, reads SQTIHQWPATLVQPVGSPLSLECTVEGTSNPNLYWYRQAAGRGLQLLFYSVGIGQISSEVPQNLSASRPQDRQFILSSKKLLLSDSGFYLCAWSPWGGAGGEKLFFGSGTQLSVL.